This T cell receptor (beta chain) originates from a study of vaccination and CD4 T cells after COVID-19. Overall study context: Stimulation of the cells used overlapping spike peptide pools from SARS-CoV-2 and from the common cold coronaviruses HCoV-NL63, HCoV-OC43 and HCoV-229E.

Whole-study results and caveats: In convalescent patients, 304 of 307 vaccine-specific clones were mono-reactive for SARS-CoV-2 spike.

This clonotype was seen a few times. Antigen unknown. The CDR3 is made up of 14 amino acids. The V segment lost 4 bases and the J segment 6 bases; nucleotides outside the gene matches: 7. In germline, CDR1 is SNHLY, CDR2 FYNNEI. Indicated treatment: roughly nine-day PBMC culture with coronavirus spike peptide pools or control peptides (ViraFEST assay). Sequencing of cultured CD4+ T cell DNA used the Oncomine TCR Beta short-read assay. TCRdb re-called the PCR reads with MiXCR, one entry per CDR3 protein. Among under 30,000 distinct CDR3 sequences listed, around two fifths were seen once. Sequenced material: CD4+ T cells from blood, cultured in vitro, taken before SARS-CoV-2 vaccination. The clonotype originates from a human donor who received a COVID-19 vaccine. The V and J genes are TRBV2 and TRBJ2-5; 8 nucleotides match TRBD2. CDR3 nucleotides: TGTGCCAGCAGTGCGGGGGGGCCGGGAAAGACCCAGTACTTC. Translated: CASSAGGPGKTQYF.